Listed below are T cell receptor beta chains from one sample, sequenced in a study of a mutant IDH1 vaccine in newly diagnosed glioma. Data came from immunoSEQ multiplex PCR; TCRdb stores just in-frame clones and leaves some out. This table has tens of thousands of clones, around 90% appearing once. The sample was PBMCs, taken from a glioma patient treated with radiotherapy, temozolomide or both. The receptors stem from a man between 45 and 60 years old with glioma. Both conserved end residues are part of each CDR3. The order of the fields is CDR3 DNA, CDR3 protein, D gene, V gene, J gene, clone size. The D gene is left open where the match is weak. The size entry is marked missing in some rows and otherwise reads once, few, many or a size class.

TGTGCAGTTAGGTTCGGGAACACTGAAGCTTTCTTT	CAVRFGNTEAFF	-	TRBV30	TRBJ1-1	few
TGTGCAAGTCGCTTAGAAGGGACAGGTACCTACGAGCAGTACTTC	CASRLEGTGTYEQYF	-	TRBV12-2	TRBJ2-7	-
TGTGCCAGCAGCTTAGTCCGCACAGATACGCAGTATTTT	CASSLVRTDTQYF	-	TRBV7-9	TRBJ2-3	-
TGTGCCACCACAGGGGAACCTGGGGCCAACGTCCTGACTTTC	CATTGEPGANVLTF	TRBD1	TRBV6-1	TRBJ2-6	-
TGTGCCAGCAGCTTAGGGGACACCAGCAATCAGCCCCAGCATTTT	CASSLGDTSNQPQHF	-	TRBV7-2	TRBJ1-5	-
TGCGCCAGCAGCCAAGATGTCGACAGGGGATACTATGGCTACACCTTC	CASSQDVDRGYYGYTF	TRBD1	TRBV4-3	TRBJ1-2	-
TGTGCCAGTGGGGGGGCTCCCAACTATGGCTACACCTTC	CASGGAPNYGYTF	-	TRBV19	TRBJ1-2	-
TGCAGCGTTCCGCGCGGGCCTGGGGAGCTGTTTTTT	CSVPRGPGELFF	-	TRBV29-1	TRBJ2-2	-
TGTGCCAGTAGTGCCGCGGGAGTTTGGTACAATGAGCAGTTCTTC	CASSAAGVWYNEQFF	TRBD2	TRBV19	TRBJ2-1	-
TGTGCCAGCAGCCCTGGGCGGTTCACCGGGGAGCTGTTTTTT	CASSPGRFTGELFF	-	TRBV7-9	TRBJ2-2	-
TGTGCCAGCACCGGGGGGAGCGAGCAGTACTTC	CASTGGSEQYF	TRBD2	TRBV7-9	TRBJ2-7	once
TGTGCCAGCACCCTGACTAGCGGGGGGCACTACAATGAGCAGTTCTTC	CASTLTSGGHYNEQFF	TRBD2	TRBV28	TRBJ2-1	-
TGTGCCAGCAGCCCCCTCACGGCAGTAAATGGCTACACCTTC	CASSPLTAVNGYTF	-	TRBV9	TRBJ1-2	once
TGCGCCAGCAGCCACACAGGGAACACTGAAGCTTTCTTT	CASSHTGNTEAFF	-	TRBV4-1	TRBJ1-1	-
TGTGCCAGCAGTTTTCGGGGGGGACAGAGAGGCACCGGGGAGCTGTTTTTT	CASSFRGGQRGTGELFF	-	TRBV27	TRBJ2-2	-
TGCGCCAGCAGCTGGTCGACAGGGGGCTACGAGCAGTACTTC	CASSWSTGGYEQYF	TRBD1	TRBV5-1	TRBJ2-7	-
TGTGCCAGCAGCTTAACCAGGGCACGCTACAATGAGCAGTTCTTC	CASSLTRARYNEQFF	-	TRBV11-3	TRBJ2-1	once
TGTGCCAGCAGCAAAGAGAAGGGTCGGGTTAACTATGGCTACACCTTC	CASSKEKGRVNYGYTF	-	TRBV21-1	TRBJ1-2	-
TGTGCCAGCAGCTCAAGGGGGCGAAGGACTGAAGCTTTCTTT	CASSSRGRRTEAFF	TRBD1	TRBV5-4	TRBJ1-1	-
TGCGCCAGCAGCCAAGCGCCCCTCCGGGGGAATGAGCAGTTCTTC	CASSQAPLRGNEQFF	-	TRBV4-1	TRBJ2-1	-
TGCAGCGTCTCCGACAGGGGGTCGCAGCCCCAGCATTTT	CSVSDRGSQPQHF	TRBD1	TRBV29-1	TRBJ1-5	-
TGTGCCAGCAGCTTATTGGACAGGGTAAACTATGGCTACACCTTC	CASSLLDRVNYGYTF	TRBD1	TRBV7-9	TRBJ1-2	-
TGCAGCGTTAAAATGGGGGAGACGTGGACTAGCGGGGGTGACTACGAGCAGTACTTC	CSVKMGETWTSGGDYEQYF	TRBD2	TRBV29-1	TRBJ2-7	-
TGCGCCAGCAGCCCAAAGGGGGTCTCTGGGGCCAACGTCCTGACTTTC	CASSPKGVSGANVLTF	-	TRBV5-1	TRBJ2-6	-
TGTGCCACCGCCGGTCGGGCTAGCGGGTATTACAATGAGCAGTTCTTC	CATAGRASGYYNEQFF	TRBD2	TRBV19	TRBJ2-1	-
TGTGCCATCACCAAAACAGGGAACACCGGGGAGCTGTTTTTT	CAITKTGNTGELFF	-	TRBV10-3	TRBJ2-2	once
TGTGCCAGCAGCTTAGAGGAGACCCAGTACTTC	CASSLEETQYF	-	TRBV13	TRBJ2-5	-
TGTGCCAGCAGTGAAGCGCGGGAGCCAGATACGCAGTATTTT	CASSEAREPDTQYF	TRBD2	TRBV6-1	TRBJ2-3	-
TGTGCCAGTAGTACCCGACTAGCGGGAAGTCCCGGGGAGCTGTTTTTT	CASSTRLAGSPGELFF	TRBD2	TRBV19	TRBJ2-2	-
TGTGCCAGCAGCGTCGCAGGGGGGGACACTGAAGCTTTCTTT	CASSVAGGDTEAFF	TRBD1	TRBV9	TRBJ1-1	-
TGTGCCAGCAACTTGGCCTGGGACAGTGTCAATCAGCCCCAGCATTTT	CASNLAWDSVNQPQHF	TRBD1	TRBV7-2	TRBJ1-5	-
TGTGCCAGCTCCAGAGTGGTAGGGTACGAGCAGTACTTC	CASSRVVGYEQYF	-	TRBV5-4	TRBJ2-7	-
TGTGCCATCAGTGAGATAGGTCGATCTCGAGGGGCGCTAGAAGCTTTCTTT	CAISEIGRSRGALEAFF	-	TRBV10-3	TRBJ1-1	-
TGTGCCAGCAGTCAACAGGGGGATAACTATGGCTACACCTTC	CASSQQGDNYGYTF	TRBD1	TRBV7-9	TRBJ1-2	-
TGTGCCAGTAGTATAGGTCAGTTTGGCGAGCAGTACTTC	CASSIGQFGEQYF	-	TRBV19	TRBJ2-7	-
TGTGCCAGCTCACCCCCTTGGACAGGAAAAACCTATGGCTACACCTTC	CASSPPWTGKTYGYTF	TRBD1	TRBV18	TRBJ1-2	-
TGCGCCAGCAGCTTCGAGGGCACGGTGAACACTGAAGCTTTCTTT	CASSFEGTVNTEAFF	-	TRBV5-1	TRBJ1-1	few
TGTGCCAGCACCGAGGACAGGGTCGGTCAGCCCCAGCATTTT	CASTEDRVGQPQHF	TRBD1	TRBV6-4	TRBJ1-5	-
TGTGCCAGCAGTTACTCCTACAGGGGGGGCTACGAGCAGTACTTC	CASSYSYRGGYEQYF	-	TRBV6-5	TRBJ2-7	-